A selection of T cell receptor beta chains follows, all from one sample in a study of T cell repertoires in cytomegalovirus infection. These receptors are not linked to any known antigen. TCRdb re-called the reads with MiXCR, one entry per CDR3 protein. This table holds some 900,000 distinct CDR3 sequences, roughly 33% found once. Source: cultured CD8+ T cells from PBMCs, taken from culture after CMV antigen stimulation. The receptors were gathered from a human donor in good health (CMV status not recorded). Some clones in this sample may be carry-over from other donors' samples. CDR3s include the opening cysteine and the closing phenylalanine or tryptophan. The D gene is left open where the match is weak. Size is stated for part of the rows, as once, few or many counts, or as a class when the clone is expanded.

.	.	TRBV7-9	TRBJ1-5	TGTGCCAGCGGTCCGGGGGGGGCGGTTCAGCCCCAGCATTTT	CASGPGGAVQPQHF
.	.	TRBV27	TRBJ2-1	TGTGCCAGCAGTTTATATGGCTTATCCTACAATGAGCAGTTCTTC	CASSLYGLSYNEQFF
few	.	TRBV7-9	TRBJ1-5	TGTGCCAGCAGTGATTCACAGGGAGGCAATCAGCCCCAGCATTTT	CASSDSQGGNQPQHF
.	TRBD2	TRBV6-5	TRBJ2-1	TGTGCCAGCAGTTACTCGTTCGGGGGGGGGGTTAGAAATGAGCAGTTCTTC	CASSYSFGGGVRNEQFF
.	TRBD1	TRBV6-5	TRBJ2-7	TGTGCCAGCAGTTACGCGGGACAGGGGATCCTCGAGCAGTACTTC	CASSYAGQGILEQYF
.	.	TRBV27	TRBJ1-1	TGTGCCAGCAGTGTGACAGGTTCAACTGAAGCTTTCTTT	CASSVTGSTEAFF
few	.	TRBV5-6	TRBJ2-3	TGTGCCAGCAGCACACGGAAAGGTTACCCAGATACGCAGTATTTT	CASSTRKGYPDTQYF
few	.	TRBV5-1	TRBJ2-1	TGCGCCAGCAGCTTGGCTGGGCCCAACACCGGCAATGAGCAGTTCTTC	CASSLAGPNTGNEQFF
few	.	TRBV10-2	TRBJ1-5	TGCGCCAGCAGTACGTCAGGGGTACATCAGCCCCAGCATTTT	CASSTSGVHQPQHF
many	.	TRBV7-8	TRBJ2-3	TGTGCCAGCAGCTTAGCGGGGCCTTATGCTAGCACAGATACGCAGTATTTT	CASSLAGPYASTDTQYF
.	TRBD1	TRBV24-1	TRBJ2-5	TGTGCCACCAGTGATCCCCCAAGGGGGCAGGAGACCCAGTACTTC	CATSDPPRGQETQYF